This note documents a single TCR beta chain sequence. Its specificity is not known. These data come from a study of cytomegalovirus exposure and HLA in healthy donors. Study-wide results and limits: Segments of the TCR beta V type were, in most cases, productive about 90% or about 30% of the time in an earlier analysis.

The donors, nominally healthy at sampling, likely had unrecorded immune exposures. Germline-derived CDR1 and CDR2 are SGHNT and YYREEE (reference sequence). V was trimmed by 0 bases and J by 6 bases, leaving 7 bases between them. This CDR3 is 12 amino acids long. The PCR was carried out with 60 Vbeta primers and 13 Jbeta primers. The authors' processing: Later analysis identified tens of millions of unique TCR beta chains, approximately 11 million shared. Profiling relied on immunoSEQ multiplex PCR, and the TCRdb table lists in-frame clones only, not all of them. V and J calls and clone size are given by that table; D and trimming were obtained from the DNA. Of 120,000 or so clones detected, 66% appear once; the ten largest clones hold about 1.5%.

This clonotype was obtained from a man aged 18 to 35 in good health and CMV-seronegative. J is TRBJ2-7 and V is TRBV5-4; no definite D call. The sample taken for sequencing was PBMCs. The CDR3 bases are TGTGCCAGCAGCTTGGACAGTTTCGAGCAGTACTTC. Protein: CASSLDSFEQYF.